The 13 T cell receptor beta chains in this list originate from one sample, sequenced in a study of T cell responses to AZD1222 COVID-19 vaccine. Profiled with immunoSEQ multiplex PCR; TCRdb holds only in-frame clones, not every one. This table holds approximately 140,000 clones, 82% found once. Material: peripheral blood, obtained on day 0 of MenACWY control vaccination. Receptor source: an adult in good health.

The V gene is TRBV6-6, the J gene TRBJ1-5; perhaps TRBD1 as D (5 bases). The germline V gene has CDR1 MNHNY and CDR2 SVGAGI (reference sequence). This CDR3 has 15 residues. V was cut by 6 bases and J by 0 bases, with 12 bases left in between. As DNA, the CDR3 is TGTGCCAGCAGGAAGACAGACCATAGCAATCAGCCCCAGCATTTT. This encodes CASRKTDHSNQPQHF.

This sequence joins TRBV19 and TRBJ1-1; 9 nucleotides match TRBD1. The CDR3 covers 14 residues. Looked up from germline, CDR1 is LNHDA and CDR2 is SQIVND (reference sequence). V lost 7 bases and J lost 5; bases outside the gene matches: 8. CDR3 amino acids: CASTNRGRWTEAFF. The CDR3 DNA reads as TGTGCCAGTACCAACAGGGGGCGTTGGACTGAAGCTTTCTTT.

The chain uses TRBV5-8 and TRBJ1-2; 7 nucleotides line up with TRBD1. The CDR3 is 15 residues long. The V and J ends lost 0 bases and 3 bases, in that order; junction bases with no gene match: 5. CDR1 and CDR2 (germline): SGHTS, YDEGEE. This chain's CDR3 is CASSLVGGRDYGYTF. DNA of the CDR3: TGTGCCAGCAGCTTGGTAGGGGGCAGGGACTATGGCTACACCTTC. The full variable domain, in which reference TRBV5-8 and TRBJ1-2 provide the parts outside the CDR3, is EAGVTQSPTHLIKTRGQQATLRCSPISGHTSVYWYQQALGLGLQFLLWYDEGEERNRGNFPPRFSGRQFPNYSSELNVNALELEDSALYLCASSLVGGRDYGYTFGSGTRLTVV.

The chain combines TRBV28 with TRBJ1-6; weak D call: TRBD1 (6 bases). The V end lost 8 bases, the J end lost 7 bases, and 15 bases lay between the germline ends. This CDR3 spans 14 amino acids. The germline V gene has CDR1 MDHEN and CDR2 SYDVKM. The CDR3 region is CASSGGPWNSPLHF. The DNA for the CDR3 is TGTGCCAGCTCGGGGGGGCCATGGAATTCACCCCTCCACTTT.

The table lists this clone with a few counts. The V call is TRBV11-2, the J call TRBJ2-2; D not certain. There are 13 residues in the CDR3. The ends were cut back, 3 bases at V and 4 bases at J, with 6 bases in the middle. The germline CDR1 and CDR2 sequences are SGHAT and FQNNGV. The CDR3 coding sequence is TGTGCCAGCAGCTTCTCGGGCACCGGGGAGCTGTTTTTT. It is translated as CASSFSGTGELFF.

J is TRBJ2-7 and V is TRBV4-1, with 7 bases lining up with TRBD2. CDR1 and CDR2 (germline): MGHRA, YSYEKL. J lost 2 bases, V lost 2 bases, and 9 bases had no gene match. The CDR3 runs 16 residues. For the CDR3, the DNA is TGCGCCAGCAGCCAAACCGGGACTACCCTAACCTACGAGCAGTACTTC. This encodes CASSQTGTTLTYEQYF.

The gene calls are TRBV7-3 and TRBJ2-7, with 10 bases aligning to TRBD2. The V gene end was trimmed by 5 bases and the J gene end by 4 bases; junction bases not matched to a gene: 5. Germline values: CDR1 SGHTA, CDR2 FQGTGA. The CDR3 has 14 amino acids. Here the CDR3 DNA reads TGTGCCAGCAGCCCGAGCGGGGGGGCTTACGAGCAGTACTTC. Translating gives CASSPSGGAYEQYF.

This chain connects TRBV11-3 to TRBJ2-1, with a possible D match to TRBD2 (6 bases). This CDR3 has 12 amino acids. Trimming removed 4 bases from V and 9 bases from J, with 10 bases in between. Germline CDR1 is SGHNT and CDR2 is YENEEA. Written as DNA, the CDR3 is TGTGCCAGCAGCTCCCTGGGGGGTGAGCAGTTCTTC. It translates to CASSSLGGEQFF. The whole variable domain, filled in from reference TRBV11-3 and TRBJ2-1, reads EAGVVQSPRYKIIEKKQPVAFWCNPISGHNTLYWYLQNLGQGPELLIRYENEEAVDDSQLPKDRFSAERLKGVDSTLKIQPAELGDSAVYLCASSSLGGEQFFGPGTRLTVL.

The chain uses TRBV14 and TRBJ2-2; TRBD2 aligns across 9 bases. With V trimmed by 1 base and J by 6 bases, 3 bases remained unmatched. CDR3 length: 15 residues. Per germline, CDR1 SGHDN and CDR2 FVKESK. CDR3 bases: TGTGCCAGCAGCCAAGTCGGCGGGGGGGCCGGGGAGCTGTTTTTT. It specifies CASSQVGGGAGELFF.

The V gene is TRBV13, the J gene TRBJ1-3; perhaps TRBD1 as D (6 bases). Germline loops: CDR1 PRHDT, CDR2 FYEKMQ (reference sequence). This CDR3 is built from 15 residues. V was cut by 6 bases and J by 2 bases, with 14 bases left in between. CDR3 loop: CASRYRAQTGNTIYF. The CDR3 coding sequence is TGTGCCAGCAGGTACAGGGCCCAGACTGGAAACACCATATATTTT.

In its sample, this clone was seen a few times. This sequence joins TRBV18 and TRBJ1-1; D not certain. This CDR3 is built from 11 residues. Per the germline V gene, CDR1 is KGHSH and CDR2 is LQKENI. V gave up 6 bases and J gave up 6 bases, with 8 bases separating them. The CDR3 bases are TGTGCCAGCTCCCAACTGGCTGAAGCTTTCTTT. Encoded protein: CASSQLAEAFF.

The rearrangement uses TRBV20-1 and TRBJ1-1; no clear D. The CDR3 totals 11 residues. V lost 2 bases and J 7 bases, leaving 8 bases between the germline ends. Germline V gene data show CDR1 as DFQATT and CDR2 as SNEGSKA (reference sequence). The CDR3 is CSARPQLEAFF. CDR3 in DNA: TGCAGTGCTAGACCTCAGCTTGAAGCTTTCTTT.

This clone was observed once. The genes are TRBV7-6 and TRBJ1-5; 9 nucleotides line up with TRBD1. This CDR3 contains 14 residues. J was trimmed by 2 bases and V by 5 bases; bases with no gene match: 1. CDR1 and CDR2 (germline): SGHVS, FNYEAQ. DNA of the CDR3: TGTGCCAGCAGCCGGACAGGGGGCAATCAGCCCCAGCATTTT. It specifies CASSRTGGNQPQHF. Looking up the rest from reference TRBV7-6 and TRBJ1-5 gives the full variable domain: GAGVSQSPRYKVTKRGQDVALRCDPISGHVSLYWYRQALGQGPEFLTYFNYEAQQDKSGLPNDRFSAERPEGSISTLTIQRTEQRDSAMYRCASSRTGGNQPQHFGDGTRLSIL.